The 5 T cell receptor beta chains listed next were all sequenced from one sample in a study of blood T cell repertoires in COVID-19. TCRdb's table, derived via immunoSEQ multiplex PCR, lists solely in-frame clones and lacks some. The table records hundreds of thousands of clones, about 88% of them present only once. The sequencing sample was made of PBMCs or T cells enriched from blood (not recorded which). The receptor source for this set is a woman aged 55-70 years who had recovered from COVID-19.

The V and J genes are TRBV25-1 and TRBJ1-5, with D unclear. The CDR3 covers 14 residues. V was trimmed by 7 bases and J by 9 bases, leaving 19 bases between them. Looked up from germline, CDR1 is MGHDK and CDR2 is SYGVNS. CDR3 sequence: CASTPFEFFGPQHF. CDR3 nucleotides: TGTGCCAGCACCCCTTTCGAGTTTTTCGGGCCCCAGCATTTT.

The chain recombines TRBV30 with TRBJ2-3; no reliable D call. This CDR3 is built from 11 residues. V lost 3 bases and J lost 7, with 8 bases in between. CDR1 and CDR2 (germline): GTSNPN, SVGIG (reference sequence). The CDR3 nucleotides read TGTGCCTGGAGAGAGAGCCATACGCAGTATTTT. It codes for CAWRESHTQYF.

V gene TRBV5-8 combines with J gene TRBJ1-2, with D perhaps TRBD1 (5 bases). V dropped 1 base and J dropped 1 base, with 8 bases sitting between them. CDR3 length: 14 residues. Germline CDR1 is SGHTS and CDR2 is YDEGEE. The CDR3 coding sequence is TGTGCCAGCAGCTTGAGGGGAATTAACTATGGCTACACCTTC. Its translation is CASSLRGINYGYTF.

The V gene is TRBV28, the J gene TRBJ1-3, with D unclear. This CDR3 has 16 residues. V dropped 6 bases and J dropped 2 bases, with 17 bases sitting between them. Looked up from germline, CDR1 is MDHEN and CDR2 is SYDVKM. Written as DNA, the CDR3 is TGTGCCAGCAGCCCCACGGGGAGCGCAGCTGGAAACACCATATATTTT. It yields the protein CASSPTGSAAGNTIYF. The full variable domain, with the rest looked up from reference TRBV28 and TRBJ1-3, is DVKVTQSSRYLVKRTGEKVFLECVQDMDHENMFWYRQDPGLGLRLIYFSYDVKMKEKGDIPEGYSVSREKKERFSLILESASTNQTSMYLCASSPTGSAAGNTIYFGEGSWLTVV.

The J gene is TRBJ2-5, the V gene TRBV29-1; D might be TRBD2 (6 bases). Trimming removed 5 bases at V and 3 bases at J, with 16 bases between. Germline loops: CDR1 SQVTM, CDR2 ANQGSEA. The CDR3 contains 14 residues. In DNA form, the CDR3 reads TGCAGCGTTATCCCGGGGAGGTCGGAAGAGACCCAGTACTTC. It translates to CSVIPGRSEETQYF.